One T cell receptor beta chain is described in this entry. This sample stems from a study of blood T cell repertoires in COVID-19. For the study at large: From the United States, Italy and Spain came samples of acute and convalescent COVID-19.

In the original workflow: Amplifying reference gene primers gave estimates of nucleated cell counts. Sequencing used immunoSEQ multiplex PCR; TCRdb keeps in-frame clones, though not all of them. The V and J calls and clone size come from that table; D and trimming were worked out from the DNA. The sample shows 95,000 to 120,000 clones, roughly 85% of them seen only once. Seattle patient enrollment occurred during active infection, with longitudinal follow-up thereafter. Trimming took off 2 bases at V and 1 base at J, with 12 bases between the two ends. Germline values: CDR1 SGHRS, CDR2 YFSETQ. The CDR3 runs 15 residues.

The TCR comes from a woman aged 55-70 years with COVID-19, enrolled during active disease. The sequencing sample was made of peripheral blood. The chain employs TRBV5-1 and TRBJ1-1; perhaps TRBD1 as D (6 bases). DNA of the CDR3: TGCGCCAGCAGCTTTTCGAGGACAGAGAACACTGAAGCTTTCTTT. This encodes CASSFSRTENTEAFF.